This T cell receptor beta chain was obtained from a study of T-cell memory formation after mild COVID-19. Between the trimmed V and J ends, which lost 3 bases and 5 bases, there was a span of 10 bases. The CDR3 covers 12 residues. From germline, CDR1 is SQVTM and CDR2 ANQGSEA. TCRdb reanalysed the 5' RACE reads using MiXCR and keeps one entry per CDR3 protein. The repertoire holds 120,000 or so distinct CDR3 sequences, with roughly 15% as singletons. The V gene is TRBV29-1, the J gene TRBJ2-5; D call uncertain. This receptor was identified in an adult woman who had mild COVID-19 (a few samples of this study predate the infection). Cell type and time point are not known. The sequenced sample was PBMCs or a T cell subset sorted from them (not recorded which). DNA of the CDR3: TGCAGCGTTGATGATCGTGGGGAGACCCAGTACTTC. It yields the protein CSVDDRGETQYF. Supplemented by reference TRBV29-1 and TRBJ2-5, the full variable domain reads SAVISQKPSRDICQRGTSLTIQCQVDSQVTMMFWYRQQPGQSLTLIATANQGSEATYESGFVIDKFPISRPNLTFSTLTVSNMSPEDSSIYLCSVDDRGETQYFGPGTRLLVL.